The rows below give T cell receptor beta chains drawn from one sample of a study of T-cell memory formation after mild COVID-19. TCRdb fed the 5' RACE reads into MiXCR, producing one record per CDR3 protein. Of 450,000 to 700,000 distinct CDR3 sequences listed, approximately 18% are singletons. The sample comprised PBMCs or a T cell subset sorted from them (not recorded which). The origin of the receptors is an adult woman who had mild COVID-19 (a few samples of this study predate the infection). Cell type and time point are not known. Each CDR3 is given without its conserved first and last residue. Clone size appears in some rows only: once, few, many, or a class for an expanded clone.

j_gene: TRBJ1-1
v_gene: TRBV24-1
abundance: .
CDR3aa: ATSPGTMTEAF

j_gene: TRBJ2-7
v_gene: TRBV12-3/TRBV12-4
abundance: few
CDR3aa: ASTKEQGNYEQY

j_gene: TRBJ1-1
v_gene: TRBV20-1
abundance: .
CDR3aa: SARDGLMNTEAF

j_gene: TRBJ2-2
v_gene: TRBV9
abundance: .
CDR3aa: ASSPRGLVTGTGELF

j_gene: TRBJ2-3
v_gene: TRBV11-1
abundance: .
CDR3aa: ASSSGKGAGTDTQY

j_gene: TRBJ1-4
v_gene: TRBV12-3/TRBV12-4
abundance: .
CDR3aa: ASSFRVGEKLF

j_gene: TRBJ2-3
v_gene: TRBV24-1
abundance: few
CDR3aa: ATSTRTDTQY

j_gene: TRBJ2-2
v_gene: TRBV5-6
abundance: .
CDR3aa: ASSLAGRRTGELF

j_gene: TRBJ1-1
v_gene: TRBV12-3/TRBV12-4
abundance: few
CDR3aa: ASSLKSMNTEAF

j_gene: TRBJ2-2
v_gene: TRBV7-9
abundance: .
CDR3aa: ATRTGSTGELF

j_gene: TRBJ1-2
v_gene: TRBV9
abundance: few
CDR3aa: ASSVEDSYGYT

j_gene: TRBJ2-7
v_gene: TRBV20-1
abundance: .
CDR3aa: SARNWDRDSYEQY

j_gene: TRBJ1-2
v_gene: TRBV4-2
abundance: many
CDR3aa: ASSQDLGQKLYGYT

j_gene: TRBJ1-5
v_gene: TRBV27
abundance: once
CDR3aa: ASSGPYSNQPQH

j_gene: TRBJ2-1
v_gene: TRBV4-3
abundance: once
CDR3aa: ASSQDPLRAGDSYNEQF

j_gene: TRBJ2-3
v_gene: TRBV12-3/TRBV12-4
abundance: few
CDR3aa: ASTSGRRDTQY

j_gene: TRBJ2-3
v_gene: TRBV3-1
abundance: few
CDR3aa: ASSQGSGGDTQY

j_gene: TRBJ2-3
v_gene: TRBV3-1
abundance: few
CDR3aa: ASSLMTDTQY

j_gene: TRBJ2-5
v_gene: TRBV5-1
abundance: few
CDR3aa: ASSFEGGFGETQY

j_gene: TRBJ2-1
v_gene: TRBV24-1
abundance: few
CDR3aa: ATSEHGQGGQF

j_gene: TRBJ2-3
v_gene: TRBV20-1
abundance: many
CDR3aa: SALDWRLGTDTQY

j_gene: TRBJ2-3
v_gene: TRBV7-9
abundance: .
CDR3aa: ASSLKRVDTANTQY

j_gene: TRBJ2-7
v_gene: TRBV5-8
abundance: .
CDR3aa: ASRGRTGFSSYEQY

j_gene: TRBJ2-5
v_gene: TRBV7-2
abundance: .
CDR3aa: ASSSGGQGEVETQY

j_gene: TRBJ2-5
v_gene: TRBV5-5
abundance: many
CDR3aa: ASSLVGGVETQY

j_gene: TRBJ2-2
v_gene: TRBV3-1
abundance: few
CDR3aa: ASSPMTGPNTGELF

j_gene: TRBJ1-1
v_gene: TRBV5-1
abundance: few
CDR3aa: ASSLALRGGSDTEAF

j_gene: TRBJ2-1
v_gene: TRBV2
abundance: .
CDR3aa: ASSEGDRYFYNEQF

j_gene: TRBJ2-2
v_gene: TRBV10-3
abundance: .
CDR3aa: AISEPLTSGLNTGELF

j_gene: TRBJ2-1
v_gene: TRBV7-9
abundance: few
CDR3aa: ASSYGLAGDNEQF

j_gene: TRBJ1-5
v_gene: TRBV4-1
abundance: .
CDR3aa: ASSQEFGGNQPQH

j_gene: TRBJ2-1
v_gene: TRBV6-6
abundance: many
CDR3aa: ASSYYGYREYEQF

j_gene: TRBJ1-4
v_gene: TRBV4-1
abundance: many
CDR3aa: ASSQGGYGTVEKLF

j_gene: TRBJ2-7
v_gene: TRBV20-1
abundance: few
CDR3aa: SARGTGSSYEQY

j_gene: TRBJ2-5
v_gene: TRBV25-1
abundance: few
CDR3aa: ASSDAGGFGTQY

j_gene: TRBJ2-3
v_gene: TRBV6-5
abundance: few
CDR3aa: ASRPGGTDTQY

j_gene: TRBJ2-1
v_gene: TRBV4-1
abundance: few
CDR3aa: ASSPRDGEQF

j_gene: TRBJ2-3
v_gene: TRBV11-2
abundance: many
CDR3aa: ASSLIDTDTQY

j_gene: TRBJ1-2
v_gene: TRBV7-8
abundance: .
CDR3aa: ASSLDRGSNYGYT

j_gene: TRBJ1-1
v_gene: TRBV4-2
abundance: few
CDR3aa: ASSQDLGAPTEAF

j_gene: TRBJ2-1
v_gene: TRBV3-1
abundance: few
CDR3aa: ASSATGLGPYNEQF

j_gene: TRBJ2-1
v_gene: TRBV9
abundance: .
CDR3aa: ASSVEGGGAYNEQF

j_gene: TRBJ2-2
v_gene: TRBV5-1
abundance: .
CDR3aa: ASSSVTTTGELF

j_gene: TRBJ1-6
v_gene: TRBV4-3
abundance: few
CDR3aa: ASSPNGQPNSPLH

j_gene: TRBJ1-1
v_gene: TRBV5-1
abundance: .
CDR3aa: ASSRKTDSWSEAF

j_gene: TRBJ2-6
v_gene: TRBV6-1
abundance: .
CDR3aa: ASSGTVGANVLT

j_gene: TRBJ2-2
v_gene: TRBV5-1
abundance: few
CDR3aa: ASSLDGSGELF

j_gene: TRBJ1-2
v_gene: TRBV6-5
abundance: .
CDR3aa: ASTRTGNYGYT

j_gene: TRBJ2-7
v_gene: TRBV7-9
abundance: few
CDR3aa: ASADRTSGRSSYEQY

j_gene: TRBJ1-2
v_gene: TRBV12-3/TRBV12-4
abundance: few
CDR3aa: ASSLTRHGVYT

j_gene: TRBJ1-2
v_gene: TRBV12-3/TRBV12-4
abundance: .
CDR3aa: ASSPDRYGYT

j_gene: TRBJ2-3
v_gene: TRBV7-8
abundance: few
CDR3aa: ASSLASGPRADTQY

j_gene: TRBJ1-1
v_gene: TRBV30
abundance: .
CDR3aa: AWSEASHTEAF

j_gene: TRBJ2-7
v_gene: TRBV11-2
abundance: .
CDR3aa: ASSLDQGGREQY

j_gene: TRBJ2-7
v_gene: TRBV30
abundance: .
CDR3aa: AWSGRLARYEQY

j_gene: TRBJ2-3
v_gene: TRBV5-4
abundance: .
CDR3aa: ASSFLADTQY

j_gene: TRBJ2-3
v_gene: TRBV30
abundance: .
CDR3aa: AWSVLKRELSTQY

j_gene: TRBJ2-3
v_gene: TRBV7-2
abundance: many
CDR3aa: ASSPGLVTDTQY

j_gene: TRBJ2-3
v_gene: TRBV7-6
abundance: few
CDR3aa: ASSLEASDLTSTDTQY